This note documents a single T cell receptor beta chain sequence. Its antigen is unknown. CD8+ and CD4+ T cells from blood underwent TCR beta sequencing. With random hexamers, roughly 0.45 to 1 ug RNA was reverse transcribed. TCRdb re-derived calls from the immunoSEQ multiplex PCR reads in MiXCR, one entry per CDR3 protein. The sample has approximately 49,000 distinct CDR3 sequences, over 90% seen once. The data stem from a study of CD8 T cells in Susac syndrome. Overall study findings and caveats: In total CD8+ repertoires, 15 to 20 Susac-specific public clones were found, and five or six in CD8+ TEMRA repertoires. CD8+ clonal expansion in Susac was maximal in TEMRA cells and in active patients.

The source is a human donor with Susac syndrome. The sequenced sample was CD8+ T cells from PBMCs.

The CDR3 DNA reads TGTGCCAGCAGCCCATCCAGGGGGTCCGAACTCGAGCAGTACTTC. Encoded protein: CASSPSRGSELEQYF. The chain has TRBV5-6 and TRBJ2-7, with 7 bases identical to TRBD1. Unmatched junction bases numbered 13, after V lost 4 bases and J lost 6 bases. This CDR3 comprises 15 residues. In germline, CDR1 is SGHDT, CDR2 YYEEEE.